The rows below give T cell receptor beta chains drawn from one sample of a study of blood T cell repertoires in COVID-19. The assay was immunoSEQ multiplex PCR, and TCRdb's table has in-frame clones only and misses some. Here the sample spans some 180,000 clones, about 86% being singletons. Sequencing input: peripheral blood. Receptors were obtained from a man aged 65 to 85 with active or convalescent COVID-19. Both conserved end residues are trimmed from each CDR3. A row's size may be missing; if present it is once, few, many or a size class.

v_call: TRBV10-3
clone_size: -
cdr3_aa: AISESQDSPLH

v_call: TRBV12-3/TRBV12-4
clone_size: -
cdr3_aa: ASSGGNSPLH

v_call: TRBV16
clone_size: -
cdr3_aa: ASSPRGGRGGNTIY

v_call: TRBV6-5
clone_size: few
cdr3_aa: ASKTSGYGYT

v_call: TRBV10-3
clone_size: -
cdr3_aa: AISPRGNQPQH

v_call: TRBV29-1
clone_size: -
cdr3_aa: SAWTATYNEQF

v_call: TRBV11-2
clone_size: -
cdr3_aa: ASSLGRQGVGEQY

v_call: TRBV28
clone_size: once
cdr3_aa: ASRPGTSYEQY

v_call: TRBV11-2
clone_size: -
cdr3_aa: ASSPASGANTEAF

v_call: TRBV7-2
clone_size: -
cdr3_aa: ASSLGGRYQETQY

v_call: TRBV3-1/TRBV3-2
clone_size: -
cdr3_aa: ASSQDYEGGYGYT

v_call: TRBV19
clone_size: many
cdr3_aa: ASSHPSGQGDNEKLF

v_call: TRBV7-2
clone_size: -
cdr3_aa: ASSPTAGRANSPLH

v_call: TRBV5-1
clone_size: -
cdr3_aa: ASSFGAVSSGNTIY

v_call: TRBV18
clone_size: -
cdr3_aa: ASSPAWDRVRDGYT

v_call: TRBV30
clone_size: -
cdr3_aa: AWSGMSDYGYT